A single sample gave rise to the 25 T cell receptor beta chains below, sequenced in a study of T cells in women clearing cervical HPV infection. TCRdb's table, derived via immunoSEQ multiplex PCR, lists solely in-frame clones and lacks some. This repertoire includes around 31,000 clones. The sequencing input was blood buffy coat. The receptors derive from a woman between 18 and 70 years old with a cervical HPV16 infection that either progressed to CIN3+ or cleared (not recorded which).

Worth noting for this clone: The read ends 3 residues shy of where the CDR3 ends; the end is completed using the germline J gene. The V gene is TRBV13, the J gene TRBJ1-1; D is possibly TRBD1 (5 bases). CDR1 PRHDT and CDR2 FYEKMQ come from the germline V gene (reference sequence). The CDR3 runs to 14 residues. V was cut by 3 bases and J by 5 bases, with 13 bases left in between. The CDR3 bases that were read are TGTGCCAGCAGCTTCGATCGGGGGAGGACTGAA. It codes for CASSFDRGRTE. The whole CDR3 protein reads CASSFDRGRTEAFF.

Comments on this clone: At one of its ends the junction is not consistent with the germline gene, which may arise from a read error. The sequence runs out 3 residues before the end of the CDR3; the remainder is reconstructed from the germline J gene. Other nucleotide sequences from this sample produce the same CDR3. This sequence joins TRBV18 and TRBJ2-1, with 10 bases fitting TRBD2. Germline V CDR1 and CDR2: KGHSH, LQKENI. The CDR3 totals 16 residues. The CDR3 is CASSPRAGGPYNEQFF. The covered CDR3 bases are TGTGCTAGCTCACCGAGAGCGGGGGGGCCCTACAATGAG.

As regards this clone: Read coverage stops 3 residues before the CDR3 terminus; the germline J gene supplies the remainder. The V gene is TRBV7-2, the J gene TRBJ2-7; unclear D gene. Germline lookup yields CDR1 SGHTA and CDR2 FQGNSA. Trimming took 6 bases from V and 2 from J, leaving 17 bases between them. There are 15 residues in the CDR3. CDR3: CASRRTRDLPYEQYF. The covered CDR3 bases are TGTGCCAGCAGACGTACACGAGACTTACCCTACGAG.

With regard to this clone: The CDR3 end lies 3 residues beyond the end of the read and is filled in from the germline J gene. The chain carries TRBV19 and TRBJ2-3; maybe TRBD1 (6 bases). V lost 7 bases and J 0 bases, leaving 8 bases between the germline ends. The CDR3 has 13 amino acids. Per the germline V gene, CDR1 is LNHDA and CDR2 is SQIVND (reference sequence). This chain's CDR3 is CASMQGSTDTQYF. CDR3 bases read: TGTGCCAGTATGCAGGGGAGCACAGATACG.

Comment on this clone: The read halts 3 residues ahead of the CDR3 end, with the missing end drawn from the germline J gene. The chain joins TRBV7-6 to TRBJ1-2; tentative D call: TRBD1 (5 bases). There are 15 residues in the CDR3. Looked up from germline, CDR1 is SGHVS and CDR2 is FNYEAQ. The DNA read from the CDR3 is TGTGCCAGCAGCTTTAGCGGGGGGGAATTGGAGACC. Translation gives CASSFSGGELET. The CDR3 as a whole reads CASSFSGGELETYTF.

Concerning this clone: Read data end 3 residues before the CDR3 end; the end is taken from the germline J gene. The V call is TRBV7-2, the J call TRBJ2-3; the D is unclear. The germline V and J ends were trimmed by 4 bases and 6 bases, with 5 bases remaining between them. The germline V gene encodes CDR1 SGHTA and CDR2 FQGNSA. The CDR3 loop spans 11 amino acids. CDR3 DNA (partial): TGTGCCAGCAGCTATATGGATACG. Translated, it gives CASSYMDT. In full, the CDR3 reads CASSYMDTQYF.

To note about this clone: The CDR3 extends 3 residues past the end of the read, so its final part is completed from the germline J gene. The genes are TRBV19 and TRBJ2-3; TRBD1 is a possible D gene (5 bases). Germline values: CDR1 LNHDA, CDR2 SQIVND (reference sequence). The CDR3 runs 14 residues. V lost 5 bases, J lost 4 bases, and 13 bases lay in between. The CDR3 bases that were read are TGTGCCAGTAGTTTCCAGGGCTTTTCAGATACG. As protein: CASSFQGFSDT. The whole CDR3 reads CASSFQGFSDTQYF.

Remarks on this clone: The read comes to an end 3 residues before the CDR3 does, leaving the germline J gene to fill in the end. The chain joins TRBV9 to TRBJ2-5, with D possibly TRBD2 on 6 matching bases. With 2 bases removed from V and 5 bases from J, the gap between germline ends came to 16 bases. CDR1 is SGDLS and CDR2 is YYNGEE in the germline V gene. The CDR3 runs 15 residues. CDR3 bases read: TGTGCCAGCAGCGTGGCGGGATTGGTGAGTGAGACC. It translates to CASSVAGLVSET. The complete CDR3 reads CASSVAGLVSETQYF.

Details on this clone: The missing CDR3 end, 3 residues past where the read stops, is filled in from the germline J gene. The gene calls are TRBV20-1 and TRBJ1-2, with 7 positions matching TRBD1. Germline-derived CDR1 and CDR2 are DFQATT and SNEGSKA (reference sequence). There are 14 residues in the CDR3. The CDR3 sequence is CSASWAGQQETYTF. The sequenced part of the CDR3 DNA is TGCAGTGCTAGTTGGGCGGGACAGCAAGAGACC.

A word on this clone: With the read ending 3 residues before the CDR3 end, the germline J gene is used to fill in that end. This rearrangement joins TRBV7-3 to TRBJ2-3; 7 nucleotides line up with TRBD2. In germline, CDR1 is SGHTA, CDR2 FQGTGA. The junction had 6 bases not matched to a gene; V was cut back by 0 bases and J by 0 bases. This CDR3 spans 17 amino acids. CDR3 loop: CASSLTGGGASTDTQYF. CDR3 DNA (partial): TGTGCCAGCAGCTTAACGGGGGGAGGGGCTAGCACAGATACG.

As for this clone: The read terminates 3 residues ahead of where the CDR3 ends, so the germline J gene completes it. The rearrangement uses TRBV18 and TRBJ1-5; perhaps TRBD1 as D (6 bases). The ends were cut back, 3 bases at V and 6 bases at J, with 21 bases in the middle. CDR3 length: 17 residues. CDR1 and CDR2 from the germline V gene are KGHSH and LQKENI. The CDR3 DNA, read in part, is TGTGCCAGCTCACCCCAGGCCACAGGGATAGGGGGTCAGCCC. It is translated as CASSPQATGIGGQP. The CDR3 reads in full as CASSPQATGIGGQPQHF.

On this clone itself: Read data end 3 residues before the CDR3 end; the end is taken from the germline J gene. The chain is built from TRBV7-3 and TRBJ2-7; 8 positions match TRBD1. This CDR3 region has 13 residues. Germline lookup yields CDR1 SGHTA and CDR2 FQGTGA. The ends lost 5 bases at V and 6 bases at J; junction bases unmatched: 6. CDR3 DNA (partial): TGTGCCAGCAGCACCCGACAGGGGCGCGAG. Its protein product is CASSTRQGRE. The CDR3 as a whole reads CASSTRQGREQYF.

In regard to this clone: The read ends 3 residues before the CDR3 terminus; that terminus is restored from the germline J gene. This chain connects TRBV7-3 to TRBJ2-5; TRBD2 agrees at 7 bases. V lost 5 bases, J lost 4 bases, and 4 bases stayed unmatched. The germline V gene has CDR1 SGHTA and CDR2 FQGTGA. The length of the CDR3 is 13 residues. The CDR3 protein is CASSKGTTETQYF. CDR3 DNA (partial): TGTGCCAGCAGCAAGGGGACTACAGAGACC.

Judged by frequency, this clone is medium-sized (0.01 to 0.1%). Read sequence stops 3 residues before the CDR3 end, and the germline J gene provides the missing end. The V call is TRBV7-2, the J call TRBJ2-1; a possible D gene is TRBD2 (6 bases). This CDR3 spans 14 amino acids. Trimming stripped 3 bases from V and 8 bases from J, with 14 bases between. From germline, CDR1 is SGHTA and CDR2 FQGNSA. This CDR3 is CASSFGLGGYEQFF. The part of the CDR3 DNA that was read is TGTGCCAGCAGCTTCGGACTCGGGGGATATGAG.

Worth noting for this clone: The read falls 3 residues short of the CDR3 end, and the missing part is taken from the germline J gene. The rearrangement uses TRBV5-1 and TRBJ2-3; 9 nucleotides match TRBD1. The length of the CDR3 is 16 residues. From germline, CDR1 is SGHRS and CDR2 YFSETQ. V trimming: 1 base; J trimming: 3 bases; junction bases outside the gene matches: 6. This CDR3 reads CASSLTVGQGTDTQYF. The CDR3 DNA, read in part, is TGCGCCAGCAGCTTGACGGTGGGACAGGGTACAGATACG.

In regard to this clone: The sequence runs out 3 residues before the end of the CDR3; the remainder is reconstructed from the germline J gene. The chain links TRBV19 to TRBJ1-2; tentative D call: TRBD1 (6 bases). This CDR3 is built from 15 residues. The germline CDR1 and CDR2 sequences are LNHDA and SQIVND (reference sequence). The CDR3 bases that were read are TGTGCCAGTAGTATAAATCTTGGACAGACCTACGAC. Its protein product is CASSINLGQTYD. The complete CDR3 protein is CASSINLGQTYDYTF. The full variable domain, its missing parts supplied by reference TRBV19 and TRBJ1-2, is DGGITQSPKYLFRKEGQNVTLSCEQNLNHDAMYWYRQDPGQGLRLIYYSQIVNDFQKGDIAEGYSVSREKKESFPLTVTSAQKNPTAFYLCASSINLGQTYDYTFGSGTRLTVV.

CDR3 sequence: CASSMFGFGGYTF. Partial CDR3 DNA: TGTGCCAGTAGTATGTTCGGGTTCGGCGGC. The chain recombines TRBV19 with TRBJ1-2, with D unresolved. The read halts 3 residues ahead of the CDR3 end, with the missing end drawn from the germline J gene. CDR1 is LNHDA, CDR2 SQIVND, per germline (reference sequence). The CDR3 contains 13 residues.

In the case of this clone: The CDR3 end is not reached by the read, which stops 3 residues before it; the germline J gene fills it in. The rearrangement links TRBV9 to TRBJ2-5; 10 bases map to TRBD2. Germline values: CDR1 SGDLS, CDR2 YYNGEE. CDR3 length: 17 residues. V gave up 4 bases and J gave up 2 bases; unmatched junction bases: 11. The CDR3 region is CASSPRSSSGGQETQYF. The DNA read from the CDR3 is TGTGCCAGCAGCCCTCGGTCCTCTAGCGGGGGACAAGAGACC.

Concerning this clone: From the germline J gene comes the end of the CDR3, since the read stops 3 residues before it. This chain links TRBV29-1 with TRBJ2-3; the D gene is possibly TRBD1 (5 bases). Trimming stripped 3 bases from V and 6 bases from J, with 13 bases between. The CDR3 sequence is 13 residues long. Germline assignment: CDR1 SQVTM and CDR2 ANQGSEA. The sequenced CDR3 bases are TGCAGCGTTGATGCAGGGTCGTGGGATACG. Translating gives CSVDAGSWDT. The whole CDR3 sequence reads CSVDAGSWDTQYF.

A note on this clone: The read terminates 3 residues ahead of where the CDR3 ends, so the germline J gene completes it. This rearrangement joins TRBV20-1 to TRBJ2-4; tentative D call: TRBD2 (6 bases). The V end was cut by 3 bases, the J end by 0 bases, with 12 bases between. Germline V gene data show CDR1 as DFQATT and CDR2 as SNEGSKA (reference sequence). The CDR3 length is 15 residues. CDR3 region: CSASHSGLAKNIQYF. The CDR3 bases that were read are TGCAGTGCTAGTCATAGCGGACTAGCCAAAAACATT.

About this clone itself: The read falls 3 residues short of the CDR3 end, and the missing part is taken from the germline J gene. The chain combines TRBV18 with TRBJ1-2, with 9 bases lining up with TRBD1. In germline, CDR1 is KGHSH, CDR2 LQKENI. CDR3 length equals 16 residues. Here the CDR3 reads CASSPRGQGGGNDYTF. The sequenced CDR3 bases are TGTGCCAGCTCACCACGGGGACAGGGCGGAGGCAATGAC.

Concerning this clone: The read stops 3 residues short of the end of the CDR3; the missing end is completed from the germline J gene. This chain joins TRBV19 and TRBJ1-4; 7 bases match TRBD1. The germline gives CDR1 LNHDA, CDR2 SQIVND (reference sequence). CDR3 length: 19 amino acids. The part of the CDR3 DNA that was read is TGTGCCAGTAGTCCAACTTCCCCGGGACAGAGCTCTGGGGCCAACGTA. Translated: CASSPTSPGQSSGANV. The CDR3, in full, reads CASSPTSPGQSSGANVLFF.

Concerning this clone itself: Read data end 3 residues before the CDR3 end; the end is taken from the germline J gene. The chain links TRBV24-1 to TRBJ2-3; D perhaps matches TRBD1 (6 bases). Deletions cut 5 bases from V and 0 bases from J, with 11 bases between. Germline V gene sequence: CDR1 KGHDR, CDR2 SFDVKD. This CDR3 has 15 residues. CDR3 sequence: CATSGRGGSTDTQYF. The sequenced CDR3 bases are TGTGCCACCAGTGGCAGGGGTGGGAGCACAGATACG.

For this clone: The read gets to within 3 residues of the CDR3 end, and the germline J gene fills in the rest. V is TRBV7-8 and J is TRBJ2-5; 8 nucleotides match TRBD2. This CDR3 region has 17 residues. Germline CDR1 and CDR2: SGHVS and FQNEAQ. The V and J ends lost 1 base and 1 base, in that order; junction bases with no gene match: 8. The part of the CDR3 DNA that was read is TGTGCCAGCAGCTTAGGAGGACCCAGCGGGGGCCAAGAGACC. It specifies CASSLGGPSGGQET. The whole CDR3 sequence is CASSLGGPSGGQETQYF.

About this clone itself: Read sequence stops 3 residues before the CDR3 end, and the germline J gene provides the missing end. The chain links TRBV2 to TRBJ1-1, with D possibly being TRBD1 (5 bases). The germline CDR1 and CDR2 sequences are SNHLY and FYNNEI. The CDR3 covers 14 residues. V was cut by 7 bases and J by 5 bases, with 17 bases left in between. The CDR3 protein is CASNPGAYGTEAFF. The sequenced part of the CDR3 DNA is TGTGCCAGCAACCCTGGGGCTTATGGGACTGAA. The full variable domain, rest sourced from reference TRBV2 and TRBJ1-1, is EPEVTQTPSHQVTQMGQEVILRCVPISNHLYFYWYRQILGQKVEFLVSFYNNEISEKSEIFDDQFSVERPDGSNFTLKIRSTKLEDSAMYFCASNPGAYGTEAFFGQGTRLTVV.